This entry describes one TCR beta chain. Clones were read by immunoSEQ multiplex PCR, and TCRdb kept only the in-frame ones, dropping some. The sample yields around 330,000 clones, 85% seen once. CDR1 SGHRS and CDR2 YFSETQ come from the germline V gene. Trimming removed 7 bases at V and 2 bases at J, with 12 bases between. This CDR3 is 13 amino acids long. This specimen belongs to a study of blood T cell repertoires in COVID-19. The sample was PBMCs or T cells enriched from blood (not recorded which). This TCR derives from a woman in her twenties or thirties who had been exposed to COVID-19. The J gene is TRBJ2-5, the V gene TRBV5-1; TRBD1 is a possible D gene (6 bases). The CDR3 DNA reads TGCGCCAGCGGAACAGGGTTGCAAGAGACCCAGTACTTC. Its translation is CASGTGLQETQYF.